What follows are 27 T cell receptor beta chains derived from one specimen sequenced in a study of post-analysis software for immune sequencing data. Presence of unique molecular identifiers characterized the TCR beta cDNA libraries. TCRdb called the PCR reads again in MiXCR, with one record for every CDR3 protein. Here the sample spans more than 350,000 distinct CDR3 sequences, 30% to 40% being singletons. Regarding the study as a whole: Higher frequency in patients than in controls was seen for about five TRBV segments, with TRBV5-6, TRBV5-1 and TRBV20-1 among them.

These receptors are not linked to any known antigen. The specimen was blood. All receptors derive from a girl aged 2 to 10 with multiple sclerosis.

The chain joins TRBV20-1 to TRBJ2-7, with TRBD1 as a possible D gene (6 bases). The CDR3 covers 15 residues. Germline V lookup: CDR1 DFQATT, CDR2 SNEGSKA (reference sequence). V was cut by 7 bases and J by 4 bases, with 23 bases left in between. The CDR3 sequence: CSGQKPGTQTYEQYF. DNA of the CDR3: TGCAGTGGCCAAAAACCCGGGACACAGACTTACGAGCAGTACTTC.

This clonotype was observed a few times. CDR3 sequence (DNA): TGTGCCAGCAGACCCACAGGATTCAATCAGCCCCAGCATTTT. This encodes CASRPTGFNQPQHF. The rearrangement uses TRBV6-5 and TRBJ1-5; possibly TRBD1 for D (5 bases). Germline CDR1 reads MNHEY; CDR2 reads SVGAGI. The CDR3 length is 14 residues. The V gene lost 6 bases and the J gene lost 3 bases, with 12 bases spanning the gap.

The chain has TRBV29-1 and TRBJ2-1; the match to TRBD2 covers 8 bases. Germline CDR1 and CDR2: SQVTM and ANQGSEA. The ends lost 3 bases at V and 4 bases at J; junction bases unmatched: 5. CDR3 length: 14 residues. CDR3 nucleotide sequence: TGCAGCGTTGAGGGCGGGAGGAGTTACAATGAGCAGTTCTTC. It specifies CSVEGGRSYNEQFF.

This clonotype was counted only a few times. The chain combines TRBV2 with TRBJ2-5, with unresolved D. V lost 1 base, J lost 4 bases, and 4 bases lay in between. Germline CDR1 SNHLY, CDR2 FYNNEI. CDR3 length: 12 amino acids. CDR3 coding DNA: TGTGCCAGCAGTGAAGGGTTAGAGACCCAGTACTTC. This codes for CASSEGLETQYF.

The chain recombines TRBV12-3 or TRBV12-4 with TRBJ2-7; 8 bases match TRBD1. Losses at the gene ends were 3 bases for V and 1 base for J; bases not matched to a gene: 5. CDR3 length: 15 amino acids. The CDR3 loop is CASSFAGQASYEQYF. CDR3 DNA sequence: TGTGCCAGCAGTTTCGCGGGACAGGCATCCTACGAGCAGTACTTC.

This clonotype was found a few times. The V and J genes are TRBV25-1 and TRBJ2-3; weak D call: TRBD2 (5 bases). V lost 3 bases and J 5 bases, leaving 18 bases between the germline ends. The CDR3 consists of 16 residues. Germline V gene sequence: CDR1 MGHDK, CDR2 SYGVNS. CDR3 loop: CASSDPGGPTEDTQYF. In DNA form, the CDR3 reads TGTGCCAGCAGTGATCCCGGAGGTCCAACCGAAGATACGCAGTATTTT.

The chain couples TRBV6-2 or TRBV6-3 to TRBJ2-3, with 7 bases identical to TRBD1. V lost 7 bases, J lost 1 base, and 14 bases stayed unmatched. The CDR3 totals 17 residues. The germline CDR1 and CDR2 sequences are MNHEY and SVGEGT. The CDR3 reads CASNRGLCGGGTDTQYF. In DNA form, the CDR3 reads TGTGCCAGCAACAGGGGATTGTGCGGTGGTGGCACAGATACGCAGTATTTT.

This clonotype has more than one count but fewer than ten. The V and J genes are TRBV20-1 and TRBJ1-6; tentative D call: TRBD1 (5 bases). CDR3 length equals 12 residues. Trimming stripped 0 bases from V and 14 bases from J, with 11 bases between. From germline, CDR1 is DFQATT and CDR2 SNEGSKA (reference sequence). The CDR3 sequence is CSARDSGRTLHF. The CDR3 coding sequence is TGCAGTGCTAGAGACTCAGGGAGGACCCTCCACTTT.

The CDR3 is CASSLGAGRTEAFF. CDR3 sequence (DNA): TGCGCCAGCAGCCTCGGAGCAGGGAGGACTGAAGCTTTCTTT. The chain couples TRBV5-1 to TRBJ1-1; TRBD1 is a possible D gene (5 bases). The V end was cut by 4 bases, the J end by 5 bases, with 15 bases between. Per the germline V gene, CDR1 is SGHRS and CDR2 is YFSETQ. The CDR3 totals 14 residues.

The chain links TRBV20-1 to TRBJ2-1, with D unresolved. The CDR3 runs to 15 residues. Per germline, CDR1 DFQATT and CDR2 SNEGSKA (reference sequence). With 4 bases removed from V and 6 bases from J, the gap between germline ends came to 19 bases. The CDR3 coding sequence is TGCAGTGCTATCGTAGGGATATCGCTTGCCAATGAGCAGTTCTTC. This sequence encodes CSAIVGISLANEQFF.

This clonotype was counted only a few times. CDR3 sequence: CASSKVGQGYGYTF. The CDR3 bases are TGTGCCAGCAGCAAAGTGGGCCAGGGGTATGGCTACACCTTC. This chain uses TRBV21-1 with TRBJ1-2; the table assigns TRBD1, which was not confirmed against the DNA. TRBV21-1 is labeled a pseudogene. This CDR3 region has 14 residues.

In DNA, the CDR3 is TGCAGTGCTAGGGGCAGGGGGCTGAGGTACGAGCAGTACTTC. Translated, it gives CSARGRGLRYEQYF. This chain links TRBV20-1 with TRBJ2-5, with 8 positions matching TRBD1. The J call is in doubt because the DNA end fits TRBJ2-7 better. The CDR3 consists of 14 residues. The V gene's germline CDR1 is DFQATT and CDR2 SNEGSKA (reference sequence).

CDR3 in DNA: TGCAGCGGGAGACAGAACATGAACACTGAAGCTTTCTTT. Encoded protein: CSGRQNMNTEAFF. J is TRBJ1-1 and V is TRBV29-1, with a weak D call TRBD1 (5 bases). The CDR3 is 13 amino acids. Germline V CDR1 and CDR2: SQVTM, ANQGSEA. The V end lost 7 bases, the J end lost 0 bases, and 12 bases lay between the germline ends.

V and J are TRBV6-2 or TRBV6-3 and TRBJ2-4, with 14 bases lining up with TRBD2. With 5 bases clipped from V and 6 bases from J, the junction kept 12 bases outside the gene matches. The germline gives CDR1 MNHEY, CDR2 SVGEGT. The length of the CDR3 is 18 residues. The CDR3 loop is CASSTLRLAGGDSNIQYF. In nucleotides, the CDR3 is TGTGCCAGCAGTACTCTGAGACTAGCGGGAGGGGATTCAAACATTCAGTACTTC.

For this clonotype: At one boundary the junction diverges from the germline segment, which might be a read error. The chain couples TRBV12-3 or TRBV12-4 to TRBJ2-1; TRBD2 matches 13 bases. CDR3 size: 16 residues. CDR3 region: CAGSFGLAGVYNEQFF. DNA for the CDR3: TGTGCCGGCAGTTTCGGACTAGCGGGAGTCTACAATGAGCAGTTCTTC.

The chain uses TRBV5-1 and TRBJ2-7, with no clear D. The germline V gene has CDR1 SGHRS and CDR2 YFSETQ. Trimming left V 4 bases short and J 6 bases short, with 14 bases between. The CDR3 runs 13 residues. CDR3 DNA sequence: TGCGCCAGCAGCCTTGTCCAGAGGTTCGAGCAGTACTTC. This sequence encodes CASSLVQRFEQYF. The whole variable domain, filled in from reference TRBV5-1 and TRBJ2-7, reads KAGVTQTPRYLIKTRGQQVTLSCSPISGHRSVSWYQQTPGQGLQFLFEYFSETQRNKGNFPGRFSGRQFSNSRSEMNVSTLELGDSALYLCASSLVQRFEQYFGPGTRLTVT.

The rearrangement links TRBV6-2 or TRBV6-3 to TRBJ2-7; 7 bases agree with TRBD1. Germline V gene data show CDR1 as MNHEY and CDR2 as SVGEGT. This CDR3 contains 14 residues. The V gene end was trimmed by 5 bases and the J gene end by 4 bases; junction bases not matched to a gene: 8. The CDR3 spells CASSTTGLHYEQYF. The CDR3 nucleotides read TGTGCCAGCAGTACGACAGGGCTTCATTACGAGCAGTACTTC.

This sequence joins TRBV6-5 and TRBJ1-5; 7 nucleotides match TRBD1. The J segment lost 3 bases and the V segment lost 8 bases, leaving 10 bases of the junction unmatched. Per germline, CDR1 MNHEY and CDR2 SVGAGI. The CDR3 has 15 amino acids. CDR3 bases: TGTGCCAGCGGTCGGACAGGCGAATACAATCAGCCCCAGCATTTT. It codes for CASGRTGEYNQPQHF.

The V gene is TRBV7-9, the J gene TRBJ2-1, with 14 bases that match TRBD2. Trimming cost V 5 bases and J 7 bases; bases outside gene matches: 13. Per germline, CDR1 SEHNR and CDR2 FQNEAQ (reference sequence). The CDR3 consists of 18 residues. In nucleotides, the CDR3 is TGTGCCAGCAGCCTGGGACTAGCGGGGGCCCCTCTTAGGAATGAGCAGTTCTTC. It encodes CASSLGLAGAPLRNEQFF. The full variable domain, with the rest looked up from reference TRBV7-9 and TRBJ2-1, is DTGVSQNPRHKITKRGQNVTFRCDPISEHNRLYWYRQTLGQGPEFLTYFQNEAQLEKSRLLSDRFSAERPKGSFSTLEIQRTEQGDSAMYLCASSLGLAGAPLRNEQFFGPGTRLTVL.

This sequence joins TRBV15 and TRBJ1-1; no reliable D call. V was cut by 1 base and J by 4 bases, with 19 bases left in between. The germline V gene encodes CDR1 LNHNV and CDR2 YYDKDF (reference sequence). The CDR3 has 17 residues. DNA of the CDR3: TGTGCCACCAGCAGAGGTTTGGCGGGGATATCGGGCACTGAAGCTTTCTTT. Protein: CATSRGLAGISGTEAFF. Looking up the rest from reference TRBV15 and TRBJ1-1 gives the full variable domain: DAMVIQNPRYQVTQFGKPVTLSCSQTLNHNVMYWYQQKSSQAPKLLFHYYDKDFNNEADTPDNFQSRRPNTSFCFLDIRSPGLGDTAMYLCATSRGLAGISGTEAFFGQGTRLTVV.

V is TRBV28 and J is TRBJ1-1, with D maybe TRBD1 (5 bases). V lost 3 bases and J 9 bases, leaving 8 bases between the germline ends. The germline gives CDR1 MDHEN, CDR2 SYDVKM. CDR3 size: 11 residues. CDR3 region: CASSLGRQAFF. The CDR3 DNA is TGTGCCAGCAGTTTGGGACGACAAGCTTTCTTT.

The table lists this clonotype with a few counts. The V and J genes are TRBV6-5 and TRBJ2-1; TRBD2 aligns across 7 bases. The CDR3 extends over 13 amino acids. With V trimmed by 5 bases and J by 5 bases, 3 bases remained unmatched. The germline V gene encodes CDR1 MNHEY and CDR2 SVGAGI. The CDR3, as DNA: TGTGCCAGCAGTCCAGCGGGGAACAATGAGCAGTTCTTC. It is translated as CASSPAGNNEQFF.

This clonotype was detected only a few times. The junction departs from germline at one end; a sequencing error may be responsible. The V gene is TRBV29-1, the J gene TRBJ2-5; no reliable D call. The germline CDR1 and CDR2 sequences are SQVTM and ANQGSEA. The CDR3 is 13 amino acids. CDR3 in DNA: TGCAGCATTGAAAGGGTCACGGCAGAGACCCAGTACTTC. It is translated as CSIERVTAETQYF.

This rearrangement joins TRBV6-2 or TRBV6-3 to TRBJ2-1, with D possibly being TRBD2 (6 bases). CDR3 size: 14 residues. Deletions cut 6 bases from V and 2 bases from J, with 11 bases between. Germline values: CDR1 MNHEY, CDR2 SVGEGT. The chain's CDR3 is CASRNGGTYNEQFF. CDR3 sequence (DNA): TGTGCCAGCAGAAACGGCGGGACCTACAATGAGCAGTTCTTC.

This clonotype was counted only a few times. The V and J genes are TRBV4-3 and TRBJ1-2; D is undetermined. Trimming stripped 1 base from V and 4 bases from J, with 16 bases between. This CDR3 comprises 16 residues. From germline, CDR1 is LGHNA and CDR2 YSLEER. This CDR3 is CASSQAWRIASYGYTF. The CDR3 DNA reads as TGCGCCAGCAGCCAAGCCTGGAGGATAGCGAGCTATGGCTACACCTTC.

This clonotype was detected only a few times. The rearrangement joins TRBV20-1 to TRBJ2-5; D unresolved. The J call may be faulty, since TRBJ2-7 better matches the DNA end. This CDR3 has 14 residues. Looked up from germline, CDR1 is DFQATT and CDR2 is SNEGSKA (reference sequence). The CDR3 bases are TGCAGTGCTTCTTTCCCGACTTTGGGCTACGAGCAGTACTTC. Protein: CSASFPTLGYEQYF.

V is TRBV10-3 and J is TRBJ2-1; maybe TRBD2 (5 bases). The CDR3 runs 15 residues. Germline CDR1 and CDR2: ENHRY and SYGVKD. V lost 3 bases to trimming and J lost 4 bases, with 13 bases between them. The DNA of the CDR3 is TGTGCCATCAGTGAAAGGCCCGGCGGGTACAATGAGCAGTTCTTC. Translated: CAISERPGGYNEQFF.